This TCR beta chain was sequenced in a study of T cell responses to AZD1222 COVID-19 vaccine. The CDR3 totals 15 residues. V lost 0 bases and J lost 8, with 14 bases in between. Germline CDR1 is SEHNR and CDR2 is FQNEAQ (reference sequence). The repertoire was sequenced with immunoSEQ multiplex PCR; TCRdb's copy has only in-frame clones and lacks some. The top ten hold 0.55% of the sample, which has approximately 300,000 clones, 94% seen once. This clone was recorded once. The genes are TRBV7-9 and TRBJ2-1, with D possibly matching TRBD2 (5 bases). This clonotype was obtained from an adult who received the AZD1222 COVID-19 vaccine. Sequenced here: peripheral blood, sampled 28 days after the second AZD1222 dose. CDR3 bases: TGTGCCAGCAGCTTAGCGCTGGGTGCGCGGGATGAGCAGTTCTTC. This gives the protein CASSLALGARDEQFF.